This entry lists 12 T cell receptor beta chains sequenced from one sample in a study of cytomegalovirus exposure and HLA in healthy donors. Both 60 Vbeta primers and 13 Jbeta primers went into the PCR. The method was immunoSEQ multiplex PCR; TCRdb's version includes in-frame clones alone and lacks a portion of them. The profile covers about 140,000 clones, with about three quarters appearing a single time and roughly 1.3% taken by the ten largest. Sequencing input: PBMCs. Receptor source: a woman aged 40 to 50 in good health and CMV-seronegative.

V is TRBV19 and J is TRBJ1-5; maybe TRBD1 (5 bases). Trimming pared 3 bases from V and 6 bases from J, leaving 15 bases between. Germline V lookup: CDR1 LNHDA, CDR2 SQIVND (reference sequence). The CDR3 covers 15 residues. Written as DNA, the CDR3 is TGTGCCAGTAGTATGGGACTGTTGAGCGCTCAGCCCCAGCATTTT. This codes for CASSMGLLSAQPQHF.

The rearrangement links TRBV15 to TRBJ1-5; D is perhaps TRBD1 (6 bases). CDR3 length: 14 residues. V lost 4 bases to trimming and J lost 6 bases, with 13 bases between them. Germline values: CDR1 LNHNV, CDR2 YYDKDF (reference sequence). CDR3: CATSKDSGAQPQHF. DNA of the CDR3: TGTGCCACCAGCAAAGACTCAGGGGCTCAGCCCCAGCATTTT. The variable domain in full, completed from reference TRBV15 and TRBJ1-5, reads DAMVIQNPRYQVTQFGKPVTLSCSQTLNHNVMYWYQQKSSQAPKLLFHYYDKDFNNEADTPDNFQSRRPNTSFCFLDIRSPGLGDTAMYLCATSKDSGAQPQHFGDGTRLSIL.

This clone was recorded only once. CDR3 DNA sequence: TGCGCCAGCAGCAACATGATAAGCAGGGGCAGCACTGAAGCTTTCTTT. Translated, it gives CASSNMISRGSTEAFF. The chain employs TRBV4-1 and TRBJ1-1; a possible D gene is TRBD1 (6 bases). The CDR3 length is 16 residues. Between the trimmed V and J ends, which lost 5 bases and 4 bases, there was a span of 20 bases. CDR1 and CDR2 from the germline V gene are MGHRA and YSYEKL.

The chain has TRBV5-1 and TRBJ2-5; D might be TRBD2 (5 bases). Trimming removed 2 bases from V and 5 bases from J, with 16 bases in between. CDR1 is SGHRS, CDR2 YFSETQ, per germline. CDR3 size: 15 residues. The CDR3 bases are TGCGCCAGCAGCTTAAGTTCGGGGTTACGGGAGACCCAGTACTTC. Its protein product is CASSLSSGLRETQYF.

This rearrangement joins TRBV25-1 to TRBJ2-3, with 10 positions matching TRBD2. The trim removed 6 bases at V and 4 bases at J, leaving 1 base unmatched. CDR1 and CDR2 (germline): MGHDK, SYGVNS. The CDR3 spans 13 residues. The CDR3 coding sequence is TGTGCCAGCAGACTAGCGGGGCCAGATACGCAGTATTTT. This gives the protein CASRLAGPDTQYF. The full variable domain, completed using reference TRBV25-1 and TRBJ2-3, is EADIYQTPRYLVIGTGKKITLECSQTMGHDKMYWYQQDPGMELHLIHYSYGVNSTEKGDLSSESTVSRIRTEHFPLTLESARPSHTSQYLCASRLAGPDTQYFGPGTRLTVL.

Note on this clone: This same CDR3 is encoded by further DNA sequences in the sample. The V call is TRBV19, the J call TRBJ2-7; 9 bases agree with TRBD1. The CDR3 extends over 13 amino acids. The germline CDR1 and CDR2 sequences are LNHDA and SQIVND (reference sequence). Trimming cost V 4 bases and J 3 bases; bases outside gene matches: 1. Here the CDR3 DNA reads TGTGCCAGTAGTACGGACAGGGGCTACGAGCAGTACTTC. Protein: CASSTDRGYEQYF.

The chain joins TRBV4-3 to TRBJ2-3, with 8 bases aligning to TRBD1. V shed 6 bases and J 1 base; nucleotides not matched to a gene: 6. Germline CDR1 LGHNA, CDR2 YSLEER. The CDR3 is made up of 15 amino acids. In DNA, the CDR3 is TGCGCCAGCAGACAACAGGGGGGTGGCACAGATACGCAGTATTTT. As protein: CASRQQGGGTDTQYF.

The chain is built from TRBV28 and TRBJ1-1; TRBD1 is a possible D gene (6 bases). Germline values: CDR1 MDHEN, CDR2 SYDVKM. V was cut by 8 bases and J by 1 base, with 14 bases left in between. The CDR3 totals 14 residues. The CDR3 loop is CASCPGGRNTEAFF. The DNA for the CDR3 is TGTGCCAGCTGTCCGGGGGGGCGGAACACTGAAGCTTTCTTT.

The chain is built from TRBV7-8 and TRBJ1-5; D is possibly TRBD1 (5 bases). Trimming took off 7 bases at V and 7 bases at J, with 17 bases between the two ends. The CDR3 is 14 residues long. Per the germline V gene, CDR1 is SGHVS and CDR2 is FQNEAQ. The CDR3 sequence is CASTLEGLWQPQHF. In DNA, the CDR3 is TGTGCCAGCACCTTGGAGGGGTTATGGCAGCCCCAGCATTTT.

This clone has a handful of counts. CDR3 nucleotide sequence: TGTGCCTCCACAGGAAACTATGGCTACACCTTC. It translates to CASTGNYGYTF. This chain joins TRBV10-3 and TRBJ1-2; possible D gene TRBD1, 5 bases. V was cut by 11 bases and J by 2 bases, with 9 bases left in between. Germline V CDR1 and CDR2: ENHRY, SYGVKD. The CDR3 extends over 11 amino acids.

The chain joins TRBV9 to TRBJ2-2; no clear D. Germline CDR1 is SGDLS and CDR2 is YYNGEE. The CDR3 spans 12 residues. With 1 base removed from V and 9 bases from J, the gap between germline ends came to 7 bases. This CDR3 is CASSVTSRELFF. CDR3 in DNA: TGTGCCAGCAGCGTAACTTCTAGGGAGCTGTTTTTT.

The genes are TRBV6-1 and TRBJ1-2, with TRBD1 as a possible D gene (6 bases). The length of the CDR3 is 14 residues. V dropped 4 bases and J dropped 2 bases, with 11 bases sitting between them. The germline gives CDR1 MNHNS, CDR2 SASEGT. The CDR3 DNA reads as TGTGCCAGCAGTGGGACAGTTCTAAACTATGGCTACACCTTC. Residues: CASSGTVLNYGYTF.